The 8 T cell receptor beta chains reported below all come from one sample, sequenced in a study of pediatric ulcerative colitis (dated by TCRdb to between 2018 and 2021). Preparation of the library involved the immunoSEQ multiplex PCR assay. TCRdb's version of the immuneACCESS table is confined to in-frame rearrangements and falls short of the full clone set. An unresolved V gene accounts for under half of the shortfall where checked; the remainder is of unknown origin. This sample holds approximately 14,000 clones; 85% to 90% were observed only once. The top ten constitute 0.8% to 1% of the sample. The sample consisted of blood. These receptor sequences come from a boy younger than 18 with moderate ulcerative colitis.

The gene calls are TRBV19 and TRBJ2-1, with D possibly matching TRBD1 (6 bases). The germline CDR1 and CDR2 sequences are LNHDA and SQIVND (reference sequence). With 6 bases removed from V and 7 bases from J, the gap between germline ends came to 10 bases. There are 12 residues in the CDR3. As DNA, the CDR3 is TGTGCCAGTAGGGAAGGACAGAATGAGCAGTTCTTC. Its protein is CASREGQNEQFF.

The chain combines TRBV19 with TRBJ2-7, with 12 bases fitting TRBD2. The V and J ends lost 6 bases and 3 bases, in that order; junction bases with no gene match: 3. The CDR3 sequence is 14 residues long. Germline loops: CDR1 LNHDA, CDR2 SQIVND (reference sequence). The CDR3 sequence is CASSRLAGDYEQYF. CDR3 sequence (DNA): TGTGCCAGTAGCCGACTAGCGGGGGACTACGAGCAGTACTTC. The full variable domain, rest sourced from reference TRBV19 and TRBJ2-7, is DGGITQSPKYLFRKEGQNVTLSCEQNLNHDAMYWYRQDPGQGLRLIYYSQIVNDFQKGDIAEGYSVSREKKESFPLTVTSAQKNPTAFYLCASSRLAGDYEQYFGPGTRLTVT.

V and J are TRBV7-2 and TRBJ2-7; the D gene is possibly TRBD1 (6 bases). CDR1 is SGHTA and CDR2 is FQGNSA in the germline V gene. The CDR3 length is 13 residues. The V end was cut by 2 bases, the J end by 6 bases, with 11 bases between. CDR3 DNA: TGTGCCAGCAGCTTAAGGACAGAGCTCGAGCAGTACTTC. Translated, it gives CASSLRTELEQYF.

V and J are TRBV5-6 and TRBJ2-7, with 11 nucleotides matching TRBD1. Germline values: CDR1 SGHDT, CDR2 YYEEEE. The CDR3 has 15 amino acids. Germline trimming cut 4 bases from V and 3 bases from J; bases unmatched to any gene: 6. CDR3 nucleotides: TGTGCCAGCAGCGGGGGACAGGGGGACCTCTACGAGCAGTACTTC. Translating gives CASSGGQGDLYEQYF.

This chain links TRBV2 with TRBJ1-1; TRBD1 aligns across 7 bases. V lost 7 bases and J lost 5; bases outside the gene matches: 13. The CDR3 is 15 amino acids. Germline CDR1 SNHLY, CDR2 FYNNEI. The CDR3 here is CASTKEGAMATEAFF. As DNA, the CDR3 is TGTGCCAGCACCAAAGAGGGGGCGATGGCGACTGAAGCTTTCTTT.

The chain couples TRBV27 to TRBJ2-7; the D gene is possibly TRBD2 (6 bases). V shed 5 bases and J shed 2 bases, with 10 bases lying between them. CDR1 and CDR2 (germline): MNHEY, SMNVEV (reference sequence). The CDR3 is 13 residues long. The CDR3 here is CASSGGRPYEQYF. The CDR3 coding sequence is TGTGCCAGCAGTGGGGGGAGGCCCTACGAGCAGTACTTC.

The CDR3 DNA sequence: TGTGCCAGCAGCAGAGGGACAGGTCGGGAAACTGAAGCTTTCTTT. Its translation: CASSRGTGRETEAFF. The chain uses TRBV7-9 and TRBJ1-1; 8 bases map to TRBD1. CDR1 and CDR2 (germline): SEHNR, FQNEAQ (reference sequence). V dropped 5 bases and J dropped 5; count of bases not matched to a gene: 10. This CDR3 has 15 residues.

The chain uses TRBV7-2 and TRBJ2-7, with TRBD2 identical over 7 bases. The CDR3 totals 15 residues. Trimming took 1 base from V and 3 from J; bases not matched to a gene: 6. Germline V lookup: CDR1 SGHTA, CDR2 FQGNSA. The CDR3 DNA follows: TGTGCCAGCAGCTTAGATTTGCGGGGGTACTACGAGCAGTACTTC. Amino acid sequence: CASSLDLRGYYEQYF.